Many counts were recorded for the clone carrying this T cell receptor (beta chain). V was pared by 0 bases and J by 5 bases, with 9 bases of the junction left unmatched. Germline values: CDR1 DFQATT, CDR2 SNEGSKA (reference sequence). The CDR3 is made up of 15 amino acids. Using its own MiXCR run on the 5' RACE reads, TCRdb lists one record per CDR3 protein. Here the sample spans 40,000 or so distinct CDR3 sequences, 3% to 3.5% being singletons. The sample originates from a study of neurological immune-mediated disorders. The time point here: longitudinal time-point 1 (baseline). The sequence was obtained from an older woman with multiple sclerosis. The specimen was PBMCs. V is TRBV20-1 and J is TRBJ2-5; 7 nucleotides agree with TRBD2. The CDR3 region has the DNA TGCAGTGCTAGAGATCTTGTCGGGGGGTCGGAGACCCAGTACTTC. It translates to CSARDLVGGSETQYF.